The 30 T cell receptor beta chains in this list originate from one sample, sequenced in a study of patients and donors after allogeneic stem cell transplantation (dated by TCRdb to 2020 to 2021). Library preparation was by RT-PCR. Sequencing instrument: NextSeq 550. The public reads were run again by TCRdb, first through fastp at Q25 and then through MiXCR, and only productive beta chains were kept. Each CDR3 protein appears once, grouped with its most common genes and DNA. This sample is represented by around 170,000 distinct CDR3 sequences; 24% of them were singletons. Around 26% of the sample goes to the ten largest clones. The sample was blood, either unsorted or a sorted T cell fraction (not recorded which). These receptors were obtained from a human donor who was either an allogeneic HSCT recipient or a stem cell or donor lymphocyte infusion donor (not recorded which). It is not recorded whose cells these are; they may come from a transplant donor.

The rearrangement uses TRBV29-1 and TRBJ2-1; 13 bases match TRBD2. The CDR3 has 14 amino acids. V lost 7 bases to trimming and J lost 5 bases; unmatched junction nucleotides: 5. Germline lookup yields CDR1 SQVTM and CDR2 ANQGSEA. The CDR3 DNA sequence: TGCAGCGGCCAGGGACTAGCGGGACACAATGAGCAGTTCTTC. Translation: CSGQGLAGHNEQFF.

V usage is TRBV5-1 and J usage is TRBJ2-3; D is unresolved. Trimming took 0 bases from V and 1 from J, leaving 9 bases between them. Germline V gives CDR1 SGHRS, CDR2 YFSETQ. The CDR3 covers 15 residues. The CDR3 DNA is TGCGCCAGCAGCTTGGTTCCTAAAGGCACAGATACGCAGTATTTT. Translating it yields CASSLVPKGTDTQYF.

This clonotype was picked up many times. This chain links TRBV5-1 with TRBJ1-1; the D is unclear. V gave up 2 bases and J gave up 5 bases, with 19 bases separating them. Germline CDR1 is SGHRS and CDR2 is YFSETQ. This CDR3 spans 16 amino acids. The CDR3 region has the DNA TGCGCCAGCAGCTTTAGCCGACCCCAAATGATGACTGAAGCTTTCTTT. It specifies CASSFSRPQMMTEAFF.

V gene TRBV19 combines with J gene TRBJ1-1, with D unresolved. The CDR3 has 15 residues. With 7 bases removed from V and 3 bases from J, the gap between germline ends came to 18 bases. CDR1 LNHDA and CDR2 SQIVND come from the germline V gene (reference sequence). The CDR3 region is CASKLLGEFDTEAFF. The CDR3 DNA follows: TGTGCCAGTAAGCTTCTTGGGGAATTTGACACTGAAGCTTTCTTT.

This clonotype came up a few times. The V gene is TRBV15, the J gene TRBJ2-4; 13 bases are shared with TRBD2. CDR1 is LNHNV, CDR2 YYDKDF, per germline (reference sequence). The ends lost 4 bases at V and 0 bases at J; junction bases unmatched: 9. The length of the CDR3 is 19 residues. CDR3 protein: CATSTGGLAGELAKNIQYF. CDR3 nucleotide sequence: TGTGCCACCAGCACCGGAGGACTAGCGGGGGAACTAGCCAAAAACATTCAGTACTTC.

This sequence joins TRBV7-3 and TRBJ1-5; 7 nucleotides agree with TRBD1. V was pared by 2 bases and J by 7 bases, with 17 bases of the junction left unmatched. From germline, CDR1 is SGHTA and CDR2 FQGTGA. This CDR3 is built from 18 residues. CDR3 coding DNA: TGTGCCAGCAGCTTATTCCGGGAGAGACAGGGAAACGGACAGCCCCAGCATTTT. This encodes CASSLFRERQGNGQPQHF.

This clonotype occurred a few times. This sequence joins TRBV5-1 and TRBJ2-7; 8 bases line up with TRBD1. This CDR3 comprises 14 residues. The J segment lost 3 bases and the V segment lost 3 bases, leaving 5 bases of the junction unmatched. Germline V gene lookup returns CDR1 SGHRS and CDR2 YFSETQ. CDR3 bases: TGCGCCAGCAGCTCGACAGGGGTAGGCTACGAGCAGTACTTC. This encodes CASSSTGVGYEQYF.

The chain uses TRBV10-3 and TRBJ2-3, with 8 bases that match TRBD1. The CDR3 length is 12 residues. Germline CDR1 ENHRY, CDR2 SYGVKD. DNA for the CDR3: TGTGCTGGGCAGGGGGCATCAGATACGCAGTATTTT. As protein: CAGQGASDTQYF.

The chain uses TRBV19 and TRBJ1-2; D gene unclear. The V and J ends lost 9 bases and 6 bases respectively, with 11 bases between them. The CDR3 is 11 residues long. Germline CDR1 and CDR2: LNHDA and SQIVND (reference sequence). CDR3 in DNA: TGTGCCAGCTTTTTGGCAAATGGCTACACCTTC. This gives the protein CASFLANGYTF.

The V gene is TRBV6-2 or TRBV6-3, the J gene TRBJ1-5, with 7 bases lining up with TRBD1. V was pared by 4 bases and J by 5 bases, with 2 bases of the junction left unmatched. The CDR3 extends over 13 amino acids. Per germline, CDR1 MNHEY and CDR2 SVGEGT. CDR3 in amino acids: CASSLTGYQPQHF. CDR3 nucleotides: TGTGCCAGCAGTTTGACAGGGTATCAGCCCCAGCATTTT.

This CDR3 reads CASSRQGAGGGTEAFF. The CDR3 region has the DNA TGTGCCAGCTCACGACAGGGGGCGGGCGGGGGCACTGAAGCTTTCTTT. The rearrangement joins TRBV18 to TRBJ1-1; 10 bases align to TRBD1. Trimming cost V 4 bases and J 4 bases; bases outside gene matches: 9. This CDR3 region has 16 residues. CDR1 is KGHSH, CDR2 LQKENI, per germline.

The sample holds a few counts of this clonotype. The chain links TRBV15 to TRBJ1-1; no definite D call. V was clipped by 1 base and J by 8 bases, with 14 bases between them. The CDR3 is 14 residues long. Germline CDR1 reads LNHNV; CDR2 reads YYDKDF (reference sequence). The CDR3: CATSRVITFTEAFF. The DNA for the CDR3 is TGTGCCACCAGCAGAGTCATTACTTTTACGGAAGCTTTCTTT.

The CDR3 nucleotides are TGTGCCAGCAGTTTAGACACGCCGGCCTACGAGCAGTACTTC. Its translation is CASSLDTPAYEQYF. The chain carries TRBV12-3 or TRBV12-4 and TRBJ2-7; D gene uncertain. This CDR3 comprises 14 residues. The V and J ends lost 1 base and 2 bases respectively, with 9 bases between them.

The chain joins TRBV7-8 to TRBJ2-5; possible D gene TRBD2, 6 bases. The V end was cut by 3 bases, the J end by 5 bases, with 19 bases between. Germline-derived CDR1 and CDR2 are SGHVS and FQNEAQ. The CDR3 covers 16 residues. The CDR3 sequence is CASSFIRLVLSETQYF. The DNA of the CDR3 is TGTGCCAGCAGCTTCATCCGACTAGTATTATCGGAGACCCAGTACTTC.

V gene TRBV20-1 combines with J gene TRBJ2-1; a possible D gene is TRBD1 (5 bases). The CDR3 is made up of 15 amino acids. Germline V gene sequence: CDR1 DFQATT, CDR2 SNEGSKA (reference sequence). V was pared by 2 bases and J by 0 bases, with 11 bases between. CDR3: CSARHDSSSYNEQFF. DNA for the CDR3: TGCAGTGCTAGACATGACAGTAGCTCCTACAATGAGCAGTTCTTC.

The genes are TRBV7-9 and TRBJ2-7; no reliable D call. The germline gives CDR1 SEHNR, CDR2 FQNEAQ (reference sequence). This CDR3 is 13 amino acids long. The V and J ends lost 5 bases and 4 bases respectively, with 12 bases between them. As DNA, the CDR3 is TGTGCCAGCAGCCCCTACAATGAGTACGAGCAGTACTTC. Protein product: CASSPYNEYEQYF.

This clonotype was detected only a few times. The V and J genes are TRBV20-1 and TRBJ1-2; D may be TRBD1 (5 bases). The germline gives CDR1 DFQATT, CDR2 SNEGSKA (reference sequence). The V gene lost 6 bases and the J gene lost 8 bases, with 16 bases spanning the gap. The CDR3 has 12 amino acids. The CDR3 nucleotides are TGCAGTGCCCCCGGTTTGGGGGAGGGCTACACCTTC. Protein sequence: CSAPGLGEGYTF.

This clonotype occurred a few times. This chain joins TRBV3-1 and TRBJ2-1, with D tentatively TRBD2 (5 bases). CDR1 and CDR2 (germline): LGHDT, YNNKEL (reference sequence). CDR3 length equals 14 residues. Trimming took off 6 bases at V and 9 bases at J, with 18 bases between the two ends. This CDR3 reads CASSSKLGEGEQFF. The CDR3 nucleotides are TGTGCCAGCAGTTCTAAACTAGGAGAGGGTGAGCAGTTCTTC.

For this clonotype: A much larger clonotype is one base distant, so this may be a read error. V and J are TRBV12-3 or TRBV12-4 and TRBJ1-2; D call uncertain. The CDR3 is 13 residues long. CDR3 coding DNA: TGTGCCAGCAGTTTATTCGGCAGCTATGGCTACGCCTTC. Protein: CASSLFGSYGYAF.

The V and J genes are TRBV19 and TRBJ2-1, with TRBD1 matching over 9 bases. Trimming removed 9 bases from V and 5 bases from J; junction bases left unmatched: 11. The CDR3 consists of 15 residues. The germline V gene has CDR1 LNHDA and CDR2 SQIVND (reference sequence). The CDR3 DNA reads TGTGCCAGCCACCCTGGGACAGGGCCGAACAATGAGCAGTTCTTC. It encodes CASHPGTGPNNEQFF. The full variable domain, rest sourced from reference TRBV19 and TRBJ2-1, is DGGITQSPKYLFRKEGQNVTLSCEQNLNHDAMYWYRQDPGQGLRLIYYSQIVNDFQKGDIAEGYSVSREKKESFPLTVTSAQKNPTAFYLCASHPGTGPNNEQFFGPGTRLTVL.

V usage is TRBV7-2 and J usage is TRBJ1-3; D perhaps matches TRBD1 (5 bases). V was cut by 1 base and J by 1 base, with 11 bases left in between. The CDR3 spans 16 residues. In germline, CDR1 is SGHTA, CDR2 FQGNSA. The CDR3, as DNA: TGTGCCAGCAGCTTAGTGGAGGGGATATCTGGAAACACCATATATTTT. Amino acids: CASSLVEGISGNTIYF.

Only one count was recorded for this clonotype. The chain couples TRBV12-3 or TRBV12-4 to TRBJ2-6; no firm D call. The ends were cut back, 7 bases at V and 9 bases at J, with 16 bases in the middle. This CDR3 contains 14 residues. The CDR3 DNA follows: TGTGCCAGCACCCCAGACGGTCCCATCAACGTCCTGACTTTC. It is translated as CASTPDGPINVLTF.

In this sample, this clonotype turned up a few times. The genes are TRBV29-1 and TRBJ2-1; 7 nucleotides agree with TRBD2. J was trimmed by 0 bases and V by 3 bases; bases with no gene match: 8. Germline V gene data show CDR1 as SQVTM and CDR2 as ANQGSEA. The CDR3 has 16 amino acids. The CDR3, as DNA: TGCAGCGTTGAGGGCGCCGTAGCGGGCTCCTACAATGAGCAGTTCTTC. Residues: CSVEGAVAGSYNEQFF.

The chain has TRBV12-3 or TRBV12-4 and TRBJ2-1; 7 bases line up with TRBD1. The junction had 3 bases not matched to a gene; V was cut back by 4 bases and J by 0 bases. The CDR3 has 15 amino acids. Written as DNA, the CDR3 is TGTGCCAGCAGTTCTTGGGACAGCTCCTACAATGAGCAGTTCTTC. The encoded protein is CASSSWDSSYNEQFF.

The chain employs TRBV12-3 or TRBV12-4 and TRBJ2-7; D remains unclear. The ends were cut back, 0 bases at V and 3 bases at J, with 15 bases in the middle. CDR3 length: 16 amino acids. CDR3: CASSLALTGRLYEQYF. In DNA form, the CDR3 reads TGTGCCAGCAGTTTAGCGCTAACTGGACGGCTCTACGAGCAGTACTTC.

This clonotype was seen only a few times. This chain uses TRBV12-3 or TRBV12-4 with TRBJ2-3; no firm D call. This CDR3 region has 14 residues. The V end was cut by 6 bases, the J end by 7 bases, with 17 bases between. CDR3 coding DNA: TGTGCCAGCAGCCAAACTATCGGTGGGCATACGCAGTATTTT. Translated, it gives CASSQTIGGHTQYF.

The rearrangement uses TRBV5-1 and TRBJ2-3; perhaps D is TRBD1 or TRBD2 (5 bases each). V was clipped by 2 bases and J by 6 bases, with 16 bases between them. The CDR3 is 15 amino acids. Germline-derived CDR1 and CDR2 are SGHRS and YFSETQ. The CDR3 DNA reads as TGCGCCAGCAGCTTACGGGACCTTCGAGCGGATACGCAGTATTTT. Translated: CASSLRDLRADTQYF.

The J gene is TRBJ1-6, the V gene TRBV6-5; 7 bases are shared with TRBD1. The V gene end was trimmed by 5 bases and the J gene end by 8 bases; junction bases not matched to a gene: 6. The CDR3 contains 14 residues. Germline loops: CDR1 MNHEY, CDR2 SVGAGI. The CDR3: CASSRQGGYSPLHF. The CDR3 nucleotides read TGTGCCAGCAGTAGACAGGGTGGTTATTCACCCCTCCACTTT.

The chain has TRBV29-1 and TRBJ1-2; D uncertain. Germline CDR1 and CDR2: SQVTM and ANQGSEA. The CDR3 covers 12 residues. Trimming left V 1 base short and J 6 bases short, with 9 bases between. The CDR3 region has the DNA TGCAGCGTTGAAGGGGAGTTTCATGGCTACACCTTC. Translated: CSVEGEFHGYTF.

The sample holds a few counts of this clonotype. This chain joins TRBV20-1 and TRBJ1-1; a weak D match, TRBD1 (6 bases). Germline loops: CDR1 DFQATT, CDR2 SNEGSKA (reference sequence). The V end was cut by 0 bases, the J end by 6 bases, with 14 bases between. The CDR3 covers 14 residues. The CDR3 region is CSARDLTGTSEAFF. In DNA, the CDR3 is TGCAGTGCTAGAGACCTAACAGGGACCTCTGAAGCTTTCTTT.